This T cell receptor beta chain derives from a study of cytomegalovirus exposure and HLA in healthy donors. Findings and limits, study-wide: Most TCR sequences proved rare, with some public TCRs found in many donors.

To note about this clone: As yet, its antigen is unknown.

With 60 Vbeta and 13 Jbeta primers, the PCR was carried out. Method: immunoSEQ multiplex PCR; TCRdb's copy keeps in-frame clones and lacks some. The table has fewer than 200,000 clones, 68% seen once. V shed 3 bases and J shed 0 bases, with 9 bases lying between them. The CDR3 totals 15 residues. The germline gives CDR1 MNHEY, CDR2 SMNVEV (reference sequence). Sequenced: PBMCs. The rearrangement links TRBV27 to TRBJ1-3; D is perhaps TRBD1 (5 bases). The receptor was derived from a woman aged 18-29 years in good health and CMV-seropositive. CDR3 bases: TGTGCCAGCAGTTTGGGCGGACACTCTGGAAACACCATATATTTT. Translation: CASSLGGHSGNTIYF.